This T cell receptor beta chain was identified during a study of naive and memory T cell subsets. Whole-study results and caveats: TCR transcript changes with activation or differentiation may affect this RNA method.

The germline gives CDR1 SGHNT, CDR2 YENEEA. There are 14 residues in the CDR3. Trimming stripped 5 bases from V and 3 bases from J, with 11 bases between. The library had UMIs added by 3' ligation of an oligonucleotide to TCR cDNA. Adult healthy volunteers gave 2.5 ml peripheral blood for whole-blood RNA. This clonotype was seen a few times. Its target is unknown. Amplification of ligated cDNA took four PCR rounds with SP2 and nested alpha and beta constant primers. Alpha and beta constant region primers primed reverse transcription for blood and skin samples. TCRdb re-called the 5' RACE reads with MiXCR, one entry per CDR3 protein. The profile shows 60,000 or so distinct CDR3 sequences, under 8.5% of them singletons.

V gene TRBV11-3 combines with J gene TRBJ2-1; tentatively, D is TRBD1 (6 bases). The clonotype originates from a male donor in good health. The CDR3 is CASSPGQYYNEQFF. CDR3 nucleotide sequence: TGTGCCAGCAGCCCGGGACAATACTACAATGAGCAGTTCTTC.